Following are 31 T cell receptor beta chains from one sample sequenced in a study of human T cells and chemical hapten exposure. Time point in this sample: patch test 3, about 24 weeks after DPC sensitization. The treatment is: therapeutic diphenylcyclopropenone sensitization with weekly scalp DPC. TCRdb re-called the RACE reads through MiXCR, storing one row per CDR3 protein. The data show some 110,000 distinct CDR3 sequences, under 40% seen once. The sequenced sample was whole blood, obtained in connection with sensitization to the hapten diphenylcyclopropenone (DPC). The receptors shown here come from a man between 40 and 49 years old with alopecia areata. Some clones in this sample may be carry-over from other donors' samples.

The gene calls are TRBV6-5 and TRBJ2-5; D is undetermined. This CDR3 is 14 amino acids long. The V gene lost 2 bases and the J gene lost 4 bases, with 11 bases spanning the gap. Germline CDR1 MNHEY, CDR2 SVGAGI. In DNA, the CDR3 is TGTGCCAGCAGTTACGAAATCGAGAGAGAGACCCAGTACTTC. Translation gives CASSYEIERETQYF.

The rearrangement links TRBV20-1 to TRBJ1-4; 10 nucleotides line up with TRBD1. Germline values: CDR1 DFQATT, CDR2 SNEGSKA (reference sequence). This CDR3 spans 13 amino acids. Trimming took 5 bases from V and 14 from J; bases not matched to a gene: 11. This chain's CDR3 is CSASHGTGEGLFF. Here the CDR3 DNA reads TGCAGTGCTTCACACGGGACAGGGGAAGGGCTGTTTTTT.

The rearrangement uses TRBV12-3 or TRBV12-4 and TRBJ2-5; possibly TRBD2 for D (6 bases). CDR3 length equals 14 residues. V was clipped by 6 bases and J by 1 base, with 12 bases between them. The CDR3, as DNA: TGTGCCAGCAGCACCTTCGGGGGCCAAGAGACCCAGTACTTC. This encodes CASSTFGGQETQYF.

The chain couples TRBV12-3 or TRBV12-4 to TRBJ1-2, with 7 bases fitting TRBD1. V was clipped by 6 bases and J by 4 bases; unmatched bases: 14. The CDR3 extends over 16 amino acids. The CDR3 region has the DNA TGTGCCAGCAGCCCCGAGGGACAGCTTAATCCCTATGGCTACACCTTC. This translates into CASSPEGQLNPYGYTF.

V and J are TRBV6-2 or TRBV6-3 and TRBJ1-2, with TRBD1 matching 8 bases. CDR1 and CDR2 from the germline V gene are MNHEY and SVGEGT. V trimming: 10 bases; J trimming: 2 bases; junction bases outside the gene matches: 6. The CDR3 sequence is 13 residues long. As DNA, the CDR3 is TGTGCCACCTGGACAGGGAAAAACTATGGCTACACCTTC. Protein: CATWTGKNYGYTF.

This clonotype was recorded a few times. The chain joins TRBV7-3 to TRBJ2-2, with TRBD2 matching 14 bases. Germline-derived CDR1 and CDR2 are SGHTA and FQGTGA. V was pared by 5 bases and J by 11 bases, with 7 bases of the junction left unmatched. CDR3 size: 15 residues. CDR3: CASSPGLAGVHELFF. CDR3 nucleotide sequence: TGTGCCAGCAGCCCGGGACTAGCGGGAGTTCATGAGCTGTTTTTT.

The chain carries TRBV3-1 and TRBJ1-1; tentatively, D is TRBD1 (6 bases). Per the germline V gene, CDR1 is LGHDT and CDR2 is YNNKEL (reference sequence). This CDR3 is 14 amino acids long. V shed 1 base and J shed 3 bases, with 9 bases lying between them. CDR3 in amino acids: CASSQVPGDTEAFF. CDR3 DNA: TGTGCCAGCAGCCAAGTACCAGGGGACACTGAAGCTTTCTTT.

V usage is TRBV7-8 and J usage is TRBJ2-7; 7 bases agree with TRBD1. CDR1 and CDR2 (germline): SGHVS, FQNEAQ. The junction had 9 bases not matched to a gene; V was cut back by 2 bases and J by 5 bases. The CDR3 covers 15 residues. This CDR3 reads CASSLSETGPNEQYF. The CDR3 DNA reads TGTGCCAGCAGCTTATCCGAGACAGGGCCCAACGAGCAGTACTTC.

CDR3 in amino acids: CASSYKAGGKETQYF. The CDR3 coding sequence is TGTGCCAGCAGTTACAAGGCTGGCGGGAAAGAGACCCAGTACTTC. This sequence joins TRBV6-2 or TRBV6-3 and TRBJ2-5; TRBD2 is a possible D gene (6 bases). Looked up from germline, CDR1 is MNHEY and CDR2 is SVGEGT. Deletions cut 2 bases from V and 3 bases from J, with 13 bases between. The CDR3 runs 15 residues.

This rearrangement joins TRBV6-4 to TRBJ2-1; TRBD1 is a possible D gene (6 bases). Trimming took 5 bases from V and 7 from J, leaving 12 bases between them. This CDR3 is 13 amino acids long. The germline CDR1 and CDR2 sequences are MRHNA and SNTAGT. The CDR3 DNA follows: TGTGCCAGCAGTTTCACAGGGACAAATGAGCAGTTCTTC. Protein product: CASSFTGTNEQFF.

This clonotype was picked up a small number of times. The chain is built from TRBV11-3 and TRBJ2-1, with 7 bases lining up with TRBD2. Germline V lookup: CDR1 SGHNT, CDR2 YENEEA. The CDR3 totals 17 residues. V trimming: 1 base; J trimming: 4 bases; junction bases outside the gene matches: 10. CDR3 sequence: CASSLVAGVGPYNEQFF. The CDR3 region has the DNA TGTGCCAGCAGCTTAGTGGCGGGAGTGGGCCCATACAATGAGCAGTTCTTC.

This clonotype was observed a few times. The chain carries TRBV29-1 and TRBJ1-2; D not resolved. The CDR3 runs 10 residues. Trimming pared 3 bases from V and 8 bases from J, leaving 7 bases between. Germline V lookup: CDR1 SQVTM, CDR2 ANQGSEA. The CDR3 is CSVDWQGYTF. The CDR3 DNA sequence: TGCAGCGTTGACTGGCAGGGCTACACCTTC.

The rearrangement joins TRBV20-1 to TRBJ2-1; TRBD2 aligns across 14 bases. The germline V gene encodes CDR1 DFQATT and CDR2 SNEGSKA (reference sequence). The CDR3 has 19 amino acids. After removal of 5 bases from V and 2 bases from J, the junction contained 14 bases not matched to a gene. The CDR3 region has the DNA TGCAGTGCTGTAAATCCGGGACTAGCGGGAGAAGCGGCCTACAATGAGCAGTTCTTC. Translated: CSAVNPGLAGEAAYNEQFF.

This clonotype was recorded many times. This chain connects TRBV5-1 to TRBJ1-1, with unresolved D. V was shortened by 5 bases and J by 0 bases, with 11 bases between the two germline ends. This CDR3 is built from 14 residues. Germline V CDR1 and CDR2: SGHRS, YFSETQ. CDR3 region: CASSTGTLNTEAFF. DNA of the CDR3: TGCGCCAGCAGTACCGGCACTTTGAACACTGAAGCTTTCTTT.

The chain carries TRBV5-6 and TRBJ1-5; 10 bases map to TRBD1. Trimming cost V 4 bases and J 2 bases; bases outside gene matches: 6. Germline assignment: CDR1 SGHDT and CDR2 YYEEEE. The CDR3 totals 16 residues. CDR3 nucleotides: TGTGCCAGCAGCCCGGGGGACAGGGGTGGCAATCAGCCCCAGCATTTT. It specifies CASSPGDRGGNQPQHF.

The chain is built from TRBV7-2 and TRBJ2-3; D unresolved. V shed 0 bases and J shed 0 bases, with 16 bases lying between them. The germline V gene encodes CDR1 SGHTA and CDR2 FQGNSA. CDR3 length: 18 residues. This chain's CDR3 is CASSLATWVLASTDTQYF. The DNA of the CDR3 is TGTGCCAGCAGCTTAGCCACGTGGGTCCTGGCTAGCACAGATACGCAGTATTTT.

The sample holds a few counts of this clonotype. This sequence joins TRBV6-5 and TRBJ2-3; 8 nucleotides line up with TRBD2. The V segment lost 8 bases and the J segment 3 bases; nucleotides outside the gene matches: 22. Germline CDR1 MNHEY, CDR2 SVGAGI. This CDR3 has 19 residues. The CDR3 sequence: CASPHRGGGQREKTDTQYF. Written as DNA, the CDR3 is TGTGCCAGCCCACATAGAGGGGGTGGCCAGCGGGAGAAGACAGATACGCAGTATTTT.

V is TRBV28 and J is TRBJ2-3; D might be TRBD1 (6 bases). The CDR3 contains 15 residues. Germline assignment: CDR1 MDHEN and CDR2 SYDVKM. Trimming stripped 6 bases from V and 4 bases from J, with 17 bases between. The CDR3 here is CASSPPNRVPDTQYF. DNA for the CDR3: TGTGCCAGCAGCCCCCCTAACAGGGTACCAGATACGCAGTATTTT. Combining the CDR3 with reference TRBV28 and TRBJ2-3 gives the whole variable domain DVKVTQSSRYLVKRTGEKVFLECVQDMDHENMFWYRQDPGLGLRLIYFSYDVKMKEKGDIPEGYSVSREKKERFSLILESASTNQTSMYLCASSPPNRVPDTQYFGPGTRLTVL.

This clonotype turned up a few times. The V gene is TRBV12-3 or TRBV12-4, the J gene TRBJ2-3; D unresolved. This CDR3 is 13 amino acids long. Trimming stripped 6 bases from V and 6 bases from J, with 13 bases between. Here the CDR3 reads CASSSAGVDTQYF. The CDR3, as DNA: TGTGCCAGCAGCTCGGCTGGAGTGGATACGCAGTATTTT.

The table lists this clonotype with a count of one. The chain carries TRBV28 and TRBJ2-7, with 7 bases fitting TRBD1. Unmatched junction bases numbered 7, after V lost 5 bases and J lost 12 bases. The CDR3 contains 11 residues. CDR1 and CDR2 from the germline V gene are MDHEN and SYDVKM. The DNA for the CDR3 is TGTGCCAGCAGTCGAAACAGGGGATGGTACTTC. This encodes CASSRNRGWYF.

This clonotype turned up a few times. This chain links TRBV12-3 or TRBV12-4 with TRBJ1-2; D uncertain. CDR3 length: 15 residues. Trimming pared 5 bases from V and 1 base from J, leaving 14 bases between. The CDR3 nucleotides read TGTGCCAGCAGTCCCGGTATACATAATAACTATGGCTACACCTTC. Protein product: CASSPGIHNNYGYTF.

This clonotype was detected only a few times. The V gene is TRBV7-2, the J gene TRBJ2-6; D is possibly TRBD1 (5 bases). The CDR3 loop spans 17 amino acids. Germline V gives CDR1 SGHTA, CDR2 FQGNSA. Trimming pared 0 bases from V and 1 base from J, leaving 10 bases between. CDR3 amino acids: CASSLAGVGSGANVLTF. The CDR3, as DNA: TGTGCCAGCAGCTTAGCAGGGGTAGGATCTGGGGCCAACGTCCTGACTTTC.

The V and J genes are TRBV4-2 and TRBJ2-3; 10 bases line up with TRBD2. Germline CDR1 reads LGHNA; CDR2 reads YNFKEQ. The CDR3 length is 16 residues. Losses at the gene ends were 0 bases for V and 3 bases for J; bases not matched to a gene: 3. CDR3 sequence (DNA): TGTGCCAGCAGCCAAGAAGCGGGAGGGGGGACAGATACGCAGTATTTT. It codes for CASSQEAGGGTDTQYF.

The CDR3 loop reads CASSEGPGRNIQYF. CDR3 DNA sequence: TGTGCCAGCAGTGAAGGCCCAGGGAGAAACATTCAGTACTTC. The V and J genes are TRBV6-1 and TRBJ2-4; possibly TRBD1 or TRBD2 for D (5 bases each). The V end lost 1 base, the J end lost 6 bases, and 10 bases lay between the germline ends. The germline CDR1 and CDR2 sequences are MNHNS and SASEGT. The CDR3 is 14 amino acids.

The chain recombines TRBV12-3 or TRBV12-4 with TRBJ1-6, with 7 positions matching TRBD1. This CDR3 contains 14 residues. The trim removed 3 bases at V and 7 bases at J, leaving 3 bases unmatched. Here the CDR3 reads CASSFGQDNSPLHF. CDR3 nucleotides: TGTGCCAGCAGTTTTGGACAGGACAATTCACCCCTCCACTTT.

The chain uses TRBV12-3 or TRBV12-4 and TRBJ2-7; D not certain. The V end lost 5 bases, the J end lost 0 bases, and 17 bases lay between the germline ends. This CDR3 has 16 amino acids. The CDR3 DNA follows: TGTGCCAGCAGTCACCCCAAATTGGCAGTCTCCTACGAGCAGTACGTC. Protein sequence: CASSHPKLAVSYEQYV.

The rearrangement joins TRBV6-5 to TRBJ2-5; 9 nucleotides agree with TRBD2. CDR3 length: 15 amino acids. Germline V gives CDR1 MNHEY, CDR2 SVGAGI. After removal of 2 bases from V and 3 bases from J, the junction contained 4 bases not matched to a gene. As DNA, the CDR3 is TGTGCCAGCAGTTACGCCGGCGGGAGGGAAGAGACCCAGTACTTC. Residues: CASSYAGGREETQYF.

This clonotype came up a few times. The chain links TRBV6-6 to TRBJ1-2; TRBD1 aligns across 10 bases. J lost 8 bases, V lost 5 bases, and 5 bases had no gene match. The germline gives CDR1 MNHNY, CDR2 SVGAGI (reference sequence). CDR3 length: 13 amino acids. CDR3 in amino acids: CASSHGTGEGYTF. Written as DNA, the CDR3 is TGTGCCAGCAGTCACGGGACAGGGGAAGGCTACACCTTC.

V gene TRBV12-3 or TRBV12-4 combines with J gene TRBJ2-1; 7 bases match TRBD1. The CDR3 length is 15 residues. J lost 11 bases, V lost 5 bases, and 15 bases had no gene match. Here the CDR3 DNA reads TGTGCCAGCAGTCCAGGACAGGCGGCTCGTGGCCAGCAGTTCTTC. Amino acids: CASSPGQAARGQQFF.

CDR3 sequence (DNA): TGCACCGCCGGTGGAGGGTTGTTTGGCTACACCTTC. It specifies CTAGGGLFGYTF. The rearrangement links TRBV29-1 to TRBJ1-2; D call uncertain. Germline V gene data show CDR1 as SQVTM and CDR2 as ANQGSEA. There are 12 residues in the CDR3.

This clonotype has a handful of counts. In DNA form, the CDR3 reads TGCAGCGTTGAAGGTGGCCAGGGGGTAGAGACCCAGTACTTC. Translation gives CSVEGGQGVETQYF. The rearrangement joins TRBV29-1 to TRBJ2-5, with TRBD1 identical over 7 bases. CDR3 size: 14 residues. CDR1 is SQVTM and CDR2 is ANQGSEA in the germline V gene. The V and J ends lost 1 base and 4 bases, in that order; junction bases with no gene match: 6.